The next 17 T cell receptor beta chains were all read from a single sample in a study of immune heterogeneity within non-small cell lung tumors. Multiplex PCR (32 V and 13 J primers) was used to amplify the TCR beta CDR3. MiXCR, run by TCRdb on the multiplex PCR reads, gives a single entry per CDR3 protein. The data contain 20,000 to 25,000 distinct CDR3 sequences, 25% to 30% of them singletons. The authors used about 610 ng of bulk tumor genomic DNA per sample as template. Widely spaced biopsies, several per primary tumor, were obtained at surgery. Undergoing curative surgery were patients whose non-small cell lung cancer was untreated and newly diagnosed. The sample comprised lung tumor tissue. Source of these receptors: a man in his forties or fifties with non-small cell lung cancer.

This clonotype was found many times. The chain is built from TRBV12-3 or TRBV12-4 and TRBJ1-2; D might be TRBD1 (5 bases). The V end lost 6 bases, the J end lost 8 bases, and 19 bases lay between the germline ends. The CDR3 spans 14 residues. CDR3 sequence reads: CASRHYGGGSGYTF. Here the CDR3 DNA reads TGTGCCAGCAGACACTACGGGGGGGGGTCCGGCTACACCTTC.

By its share, this clonotype is medium-sized. This rearrangement joins TRBV2 to TRBJ1-2; D not certain. Germline values: CDR1 SNHLY, CDR2 FYNNEI. The CDR3 loop spans 15 amino acids. V was shortened by 7 bases and J by 2 bases, with 17 bases between the two germline ends. The CDR3 here is CASTPSRSANYGYTF. In DNA form, the CDR3 reads TGTGCCAGCACACCCTCGCGGAGTGCGAACTATGGCTACACCTTC.

By proportion, this clonotype is medium-sized. V and J are TRBV19 and TRBJ1-2; D possibly corresponds to TRBD1 (5 bases). The V and J ends lost 3 bases and 5 bases respectively, with 10 bases between them. There are 13 residues in the CDR3. Germline CDR1 reads LNHDA; CDR2 reads SQIVND (reference sequence). The CDR3 region is CASSIGTLYGYTF. The DNA for the CDR3 is TGTGCCAGTAGTATCGGGACCCTTTATGGCTACACCTTC.

This clonotype counts as medium-sized. The chain has TRBV11-3 and TRBJ2-3; 7 nucleotides align to TRBD1. V trimming: 9 bases; J trimming: 1 base; junction bases outside the gene matches: 7. The CDR3 length is 14 residues. Per germline, CDR1 SGHNT and CDR2 YENEEA. For the CDR3, the DNA is TGTGCCAGTTCTACAGGGGCGGGCACAGATACGCAGTATTTT. Translating gives CASSTGAGTDTQYF.

This clonotype was seen a few times. The genes are TRBV19 and TRBJ2-1, with D hard to call. The V end was cut by 2 bases, the J end by 4 bases, with 15 bases between. The germline V gene has CDR1 LNHDA and CDR2 SQIVND (reference sequence). This CDR3 spans 16 amino acids. Written as DNA, the CDR3 is TGTGCCAGTAGTATAATTGTGAACGGGCCTTACAATGAGCAGTTCTTC. Its protein product is CASSIIVNGPYNEQFF.

The sample holds many counts of this clonotype. The chain recombines TRBV11-3 with TRBJ1-2; no clear D gene. V shed 5 bases and J shed 8 bases, with 15 bases lying between them. The CDR3 length is 13 residues. CDR1 is SGHNT and CDR2 is YENEEA in the germline V gene. The CDR3 reads CASSPAPGWGYTF. CDR3 bases: TGTGCCAGCAGCCCAGCGCCCGGCTGGGGCTACACCTTC.

This clonotype was seen more than once but under ten times. This chain joins TRBV6-1 and TRBJ2-5; D may be TRBD1 (6 bases). The CDR3 totals 14 residues. Trimming pared 7 bases from V and 2 bases from J, leaving 14 bases between. Germline CDR1 is MNHNS and CDR2 is SASEGT. CDR3 amino acids: CASNRDRRQETQYF. In DNA form, the CDR3 reads TGTGCCAGCAACCGAGACAGGAGACAAGAGACCCAGTACTTC.

This chain links TRBV6-5 with TRBJ2-7, with 9 positions matching TRBD1. The germline V gene has CDR1 MNHEY and CDR2 SVGAGI. The junction had 9 bases not matched to a gene; V was cut back by 2 bases and J by 7 bases. The CDR3 covers 15 residues. The CDR3, as DNA: TGTGCCAGCAGTTACCGGGACAGGGATATTCGTGAGCAGTACTTC. It is translated as CASSYRDRDIREQYF.

About this clonotype itself: This may stem from a read error, because a much larger clone lies one nucleotide away. The rearrangement joins TRBV9 to TRBJ2-6; TRBD2 is a possible D gene (6 bases). This CDR3 region has 16 residues. Germline V lookup: CDR1 SGDLS, CDR2 YYNGEE. V was pared by 5 bases and J by 4 bases, with 16 bases between. The CDR3 DNA follows: TGTGCCAGCAGTCAGATGGCGGGGTTAGGGGCCAACGTCCTGACTTTC. Protein: CASSQMAGLGANVLTF.

As to this clonotype: A much larger clone differs by one base, so this may be a read error. The chain couples TRBV30 to TRBJ2-1; D is unresolved. This CDR3 region has 12 residues. Germline loops: CDR1 GTSNPN, CDR2 SVGIG (reference sequence). CDR3 nucleotide sequence: TGTGCCTGGGCCCCTGCATACAATGAGCAGCTCTTC. Translating it yields CAWAPAYNEQLF. The full variable domain, completed using reference TRBV30 and TRBJ2-1, is SQTIHQWPATLVQPVGSPLSLECTVEGTSNPNLYWYRQAAGRGLQLLFYSVGIGQISSEVPQNLSASRPQDRQFILSSKKLLLSDSGFYLCAWAPAYNEQLFGPGTRLTVL.

This clonotype was detected a few times. V usage is TRBV4-1 and J usage is TRBJ1-2; D is uncertain. Per the germline V gene, CDR1 is MGHRA and CDR2 is YSYEKL. Trimming cost V 1 base and J 2 bases, with 8 bases left between them. CDR3 length: 14 residues. This CDR3 is CASSQGGGNYGYTF. CDR3 coding DNA: TGCGCCAGCAGCCAAGGGGGAGGGAACTATGGCTACACCTTC.

The V gene is TRBV3-1, the J gene TRBJ1-2; D gene uncertain. This CDR3 has 16 residues. The V gene's germline CDR1 is LGHDT and CDR2 YNNKEL (reference sequence). The germline V and J ends were trimmed by 0 bases and 6 bases, with 17 bases remaining between them. Here the CDR3 DNA reads TGTGCCAGCAGCCAAGATCGAGCCACGATGGGCGATGGCTACACCTTC. This encodes CASSQDRATMGDGYTF.

As concerns this clonotype: A read error is possible here, since a much larger clone lies one base away. The rearrangement uses TRBV10-1 and TRBJ2-1; D unresolved. Germline V gene sequence: CDR1 WNHNN, CDR2 SYGVQD (reference sequence). The CDR3 spans 14 residues. This chain's CDR3 is CTSSPYVGNNEQFF. The CDR3 DNA reads as TGCACCAGCAGTCCCTACGTAGGGAACAATGAGCAGTTCTTC.

This clonotype was picked up a small number of times. The chain combines TRBV30 with TRBJ2-7; D is possibly TRBD2 (5 bases). Germline V gene data show CDR1 as GTSNPN and CDR2 as SVGIG (reference sequence). V lost 2 bases and J lost 5, with 10 bases in between. The CDR3 covers 12 residues. The CDR3 bases are TGTGCCTGGAGTAAAGGGAGCCACGAGCAGTACTTC. It translates to CAWSKGSHEQYF.

This clonotype is a singleton in its sample. An end of the junction does not agree with germline; a read error may underlie this. The V gene is TRBV9, the J gene TRBJ2-2, with a possible D match to TRBD2 (6 bases). The germline CDR1 and CDR2 sequences are SGDLS and YYNGEE. CDR3 length: 16 residues. The CDR3 DNA is TGTACCAGCAGCGTGATTGACGGGAGAAAGGGCGGGGAGCTGTTTTTT. Protein: CTSSVIDGRKGGELFF. The full variable domain, in which reference TRBV9 and TRBJ2-2 provide the parts outside the CDR3, is DSGVTQTPKHLITATGQRVTLRCSPRSGDLSVYWYQQSLDQGLQFLIQYYNGEERAKGNILERFSAQQFPDLHSELNLSSLELGDSALYFCTSSVIDGRKGGELFFGEGSRLTVL.

By sample share, this clonotype is medium-sized. The chain recombines TRBV6-1 with TRBJ2-7, with 9 positions matching TRBD2. V was pared by 8 bases and J by 3 bases, with 11 bases of the junction left unmatched. CDR1 MNHNS and CDR2 SASEGT come from the germline V gene. CDR3 length equals 15 residues. The DNA for the CDR3 is TGTGCCAGCGCTTTCCAGGATAGCGGGAGCTACGAGCAGTACTTC. It yields the protein CASAFQDSGSYEQYF.

By proportion, this clonotype is medium-sized (0.01 to 0.1%). The J gene is TRBJ2-3, the V gene TRBV2; a weak D match, TRBD2 (6 bases). Between the trimmed V and J ends, which lost 0 bases and 0 bases, there was a span of 13 bases. The CDR3 sequence is 17 residues long. CDR1 SNHLY and CDR2 FYNNEI come from the germline V gene. Here the CDR3 reads CASSEAYSGTSTDTQYF. CDR3 DNA sequence: TGTGCCAGCAGTGAAGCCTATAGCGGAACTAGCACAGATACGCAGTATTTT.